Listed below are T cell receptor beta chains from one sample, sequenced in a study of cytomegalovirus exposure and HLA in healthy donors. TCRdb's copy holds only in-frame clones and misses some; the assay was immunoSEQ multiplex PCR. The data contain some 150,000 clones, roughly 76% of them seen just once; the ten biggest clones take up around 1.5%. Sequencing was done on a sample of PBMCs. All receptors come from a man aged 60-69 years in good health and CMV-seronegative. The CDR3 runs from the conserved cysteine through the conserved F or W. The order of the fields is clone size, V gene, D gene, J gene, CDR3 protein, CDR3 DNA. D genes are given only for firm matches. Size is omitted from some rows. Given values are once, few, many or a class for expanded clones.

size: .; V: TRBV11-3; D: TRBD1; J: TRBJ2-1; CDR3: CASSLEQSGTGSSNEQFF; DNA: TGTGCCAGCAGCTTAGAGCAGTCCGGGACAGGGAGTAGCAATGAGCAGTTCTTC
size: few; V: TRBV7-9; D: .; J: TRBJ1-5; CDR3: CASSLAPGNWGYSNQPQHF; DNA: TGTGCCAGCAGCTTGGCCCCCGGGAATTGGGGTTATAGCAATCAGCCCCAGCATTTT
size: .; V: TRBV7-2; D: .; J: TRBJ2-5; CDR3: CASSLRGGTGDQETQYF; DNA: TGTGCCAGCAGCTTAAGGGGAGGTACAGGAGACCAAGAGACCCAGTACTTC
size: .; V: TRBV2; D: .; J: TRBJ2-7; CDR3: CASSEANGMLYEQYF; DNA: TGTGCCAGCAGTGAAGCCAACGGGATGCTCTACGAGCAGTACTTC
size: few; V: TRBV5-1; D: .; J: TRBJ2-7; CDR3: CASSLPGGDEQYF; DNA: TGCGCCAGCAGCTTACCCGGGGGAGACGAGCAGTACTTC
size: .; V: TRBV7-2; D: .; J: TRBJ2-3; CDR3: CASSLETATSTDTQYF; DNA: TGTGCCAGCAGCTTAGAGACCGCGACTAGCACAGATACGCAGTATTTT
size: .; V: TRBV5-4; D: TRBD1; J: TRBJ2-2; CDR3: CASSTYRGSAGELFF; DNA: TGTGCCAGCAGCACGTACAGGGGAAGCGCCGGGGAGCTGTTTTTT
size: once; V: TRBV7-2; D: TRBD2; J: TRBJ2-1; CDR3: CASSLDPSGGRNEQFF; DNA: TGTGCCAGCAGCTTAGATCCTAGCGGGGGTCGGAATGAGCAGTTCTTC
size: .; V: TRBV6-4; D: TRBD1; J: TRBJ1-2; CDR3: CASSDYGQGKGGYTF; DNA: TGTGCCAGCAGTGATTACGGACAGGGGAAGGGTGGCTACACCTTC
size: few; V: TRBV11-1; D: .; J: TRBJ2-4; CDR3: CASSRLGGGGNIQYF; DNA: TGTGCCAGCAGCCGGTTGGGGGGAGGAGGAAACATTCAGTACTTC
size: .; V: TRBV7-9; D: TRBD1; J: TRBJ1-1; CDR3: CASSSGVGTGVPLGTEAFF; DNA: TGTGCCAGCAGCTCCGGTGTTGGGACAGGGGTTCCCCTGGGCACTGAAGCTTTCTTT
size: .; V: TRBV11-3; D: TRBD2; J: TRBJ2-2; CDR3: CASSPGAGLAGVTGELFF; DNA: TGTGCCAGCAGCCCGGGGGCAGGGCTAGCGGGAGTAACCGGGGAGCTGTTTTTT
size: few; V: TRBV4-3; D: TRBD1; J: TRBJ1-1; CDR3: CASSETGVMNTEAFF; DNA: TGCGCCAGCAGCGAGACAGGGGTCATGAACACTGAAGCTTTCTTT
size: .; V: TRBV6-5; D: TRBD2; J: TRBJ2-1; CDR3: CASRGDWRENVEQFF; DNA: TGTGCCAGCAGAGGGGACTGGCGGGAGAACGTTGAGCAGTTCTTC
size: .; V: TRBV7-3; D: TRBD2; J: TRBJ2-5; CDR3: CASSLAGGRGETQYF; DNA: TGTGCCAGCAGCTTAGCGGGGGGGAGGGGTGAGACCCAGTACTTC
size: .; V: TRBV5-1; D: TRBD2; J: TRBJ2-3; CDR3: CASSPSGGVTDTQYF; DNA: TGCGCCAGCAGCCCTAGCGGGGGGGTTACAGATACGCAGTATTTT
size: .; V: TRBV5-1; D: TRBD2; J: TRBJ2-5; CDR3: CASSLRTSRGTETQYF; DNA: TGCGCCAGCAGCCTAAGGACTAGTCGGGGGACAGAGACCCAGTACTTC
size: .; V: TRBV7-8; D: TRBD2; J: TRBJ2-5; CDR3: CASSAELAGGLGTQYF; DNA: TGTGCCAGCAGCGCCGAACTAGCGGGGGGGCTGGGGACCCAGTACTTC
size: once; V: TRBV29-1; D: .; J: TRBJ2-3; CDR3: CSVEGRRESLTDTQYF; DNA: TGCAGCGTTGAAGGTCGGAGGGAGTCTCTCACAGATACGCAGTATTTT
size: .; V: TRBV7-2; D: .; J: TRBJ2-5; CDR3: CASSPRETQYF; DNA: TGTGCCAGCAGCCCGAGGGAGACCCAGTACTTC
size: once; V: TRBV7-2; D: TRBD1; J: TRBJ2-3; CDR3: CASSWGTATDTQYF; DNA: TGTGCCAGCAGCTGGGGGACAGCCACAGATACGCAGTATTTT
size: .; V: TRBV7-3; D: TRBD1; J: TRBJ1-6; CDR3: CASSPGTGHSPLHF; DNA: TGTGCCAGCAGTCCCGGGACAGGTCATTCACCCCTCCACTTT
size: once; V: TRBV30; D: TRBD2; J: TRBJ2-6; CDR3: CAWGGVGAGANVLTF; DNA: TGTGCCTGGGGGGGGGTGGGGGCTGGGGCCAACGTCCTGACTTTC
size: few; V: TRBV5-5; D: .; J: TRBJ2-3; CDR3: CASSWGTSTDTQYF; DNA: TGTGCCAGCAGCTGGGGGACTAGCACAGATACGCAGTATTTT